This TCR beta chain was observed in a study of radiotherapy plus CTLA-4 blockade in lung cancer. As for the study in general: Disease control was achieved by over 30% of patients, and objective responses by 15% to 20%.

Remarks on this clone: Its antigen remains unknown.

Focal radiation with ipilimumab CTLA-4 blockade was given to patients with chemo-refractory metastatic non-small-cell lung cancer. Using immunoSEQ multiplex PCR, the repertoire was profiled, and TCRdb retains in-frame clones only, with some absent. The table has more than 40,000 clones, approximately 85% seen once. Whole-study results and caveats: Peripheral blood showed expansion of tumor-derived TCR clones after radiotherapy and ipilimumab.

The receptor was derived from a human donor with non-small cell lung cancer who had stable disease on radiotherapy plus ipilimumab. Sequences were derived from peripheral blood, sampled from a patient treated with radiotherapy plus ipilimumab.

The CDR3 DNA sequence: TGTGCCAGCAGTGGGGCGACAGGGTCGGGCAATCAGCCCCAGCATTTT. As protein: CASSGATGSGNQPQHF. The chain carries TRBV2 and TRBJ1-5; 7 nucleotides match TRBD1. CDR3 size: 16 residues. J gave up 2 bases and V 4 bases, and 8 bases lay outside the gene matches. Germline V gives CDR1 SNHLY, CDR2 FYNNEI.